The next 20 T cell receptor beta chains were all read from a single sample in a study of shared clonotypes between healthy human individuals. CD45RO-negative, CCR7-selected cells formed the naive CD8 fraction, which excluded terminally differentiated effector memory CD45RA+ cells. Generated by immunoSEQ multiplex PCR, the TCRdb table keeps only in-frame clones and is missing some. Here the sample spans roughly 2,000,000 clones, over 85% being singletons. Source material: naive CD8+ T cells from PBMCs. These receptors were collected from a man aged 18 to 29 in good health. Some clones in this sample may be carry-over from other donors' samples.

The chain uses TRBV28 and TRBJ2-1; 7 nucleotides agree with TRBD1. Germline V gene data show CDR1 as MDHEN and CDR2 as SYDVKM. Losses at the gene ends were 6 bases for V and 6 bases for J; bases not matched to a gene: 8. This CDR3 has 14 amino acids. CDR3 sequence reads: CASSPMRDSNEQFF. In DNA form, the CDR3 reads TGTGCCAGCAGCCCGATGAGGGACAGCAATGAGCAGTTCTTC.

This chain joins TRBV13 and TRBJ1-5, with no clear D. Deletions cut 5 bases from V and 2 bases from J, with 7 bases between. Germline V gene data show CDR1 as PRHDT and CDR2 as FYEKMQ (reference sequence). This CDR3 is 13 amino acids long. The CDR3 bases are TGTGCCAGCAGCCATAGGGGCAATCAGCCCCAGCATTTT. Translating it yields CASSHRGNQPQHF.

The J gene is TRBJ1-1, the V gene TRBV7-8; 9 nucleotides line up with TRBD1. J was trimmed by 5 bases and V by 3 bases; bases with no gene match: 10. CDR1 is SGHVS and CDR2 is FQNEAQ in the germline V gene. CDR3 length: 16 amino acids. CDR3 nucleotide sequence: TGTGCCAGCAGCTTCCTACAAGGGGGGACAGGGACTGAAGCTTTCTTT. Protein product: CASSFLQGGTGTEAFF.

The V call is TRBV10-3, the J call TRBJ2-3; D ambiguous. The CDR3 extends over 13 amino acids. V lost 6 bases to trimming and J lost 3 bases, with 10 bases between them. Germline CDR1 reads ENHRY; CDR2 reads SYGVKD. DNA of the CDR3: TGTGCCATCAGGACGGATGGGACAGATACGCAGTATTTT. It encodes CAIRTDGTDTQYF.

This chain connects TRBV27 to TRBJ2-7; TRBD2 agrees at 11 bases. CDR3 length: 15 amino acids. Germline-derived CDR1 and CDR2 are MNHEY and SMNVEV (reference sequence). V was clipped by 5 bases and J by 4 bases; unmatched bases: 7. The CDR3 here is CASSPVAGGGYEQYF. For the CDR3, the DNA is TGTGCCAGCAGTCCAGTAGCGGGAGGGGGGTACGAGCAGTACTTC.

The V and J genes are TRBV28 and TRBJ2-7, with D possibly being TRBD2 (6 bases). Germline lookup yields CDR1 MDHEN and CDR2 SYDVKM. There are 18 residues in the CDR3. V was clipped by 6 bases and J by 3 bases, with 27 bases between them. The CDR3 here is CASSPNSPGAYLVYEQYF. For the CDR3, the DNA is TGTGCCAGCAGCCCAAACTCTCCGGGAGCTTACCTTGTCTACGAGCAGTACTTC.

Written as DNA, the CDR3 is TGTGCCAGCAGCTTAGCTAGGACCAGGGCAAACGACTATGGCTACACCTTC. Protein product: CASSLARTRANDYGYTF. This sequence joins TRBV7-8 and TRBJ1-2, with D tentatively TRBD1 (5 bases). The CDR3 length is 17 residues. The germline V and J ends were trimmed by 0 bases and 3 bases, with 17 bases remaining between them. Germline CDR1 SGHVS, CDR2 FQNEAQ.

Comments on this clone: The junction and the germline gene differ at one end; a read error may be behind it. The chain recombines TRBV20-1 with TRBJ1-1; 8 bases are shared with TRBD1. The CDR3 contains 11 residues. In germline, CDR1 is DFQATT, CDR2 SNEGSKA (reference sequence). The CDR3 nucleotides are TGCAGAGGACAGGGCTACACTAAAGCTTTCTTT. Translating it yields CRGQGYTKAFF.

This chain uses TRBV7-2 with TRBJ2-5, with D unresolved. Looked up from germline, CDR1 is SGHTA and CDR2 is FQGNSA. V was cut by 0 bases and J by 3 bases, with 8 bases left in between. The CDR3 totals 14 residues. The CDR3 DNA follows: TGTGCCAGCAGCTTAGCGCTCCGTAAAGAGACCCAGTACTTC. Amino acid sequence: CASSLALRKETQYF.

As regards this clone: This CDR3 is also generated by other DNA sequences in the sample. The chain links TRBV9 to TRBJ2-1; 11 bases align to TRBD2. Per the germline V gene, CDR1 is SGDLS and CDR2 is YYNGEE. The CDR3 runs 16 residues. Germline trimming cut 0 bases from V and 3 bases from J; bases unmatched to any gene: 2. The CDR3 spells CASSVGLAGFYNEQFF. The CDR3 DNA sequence: TGTGCCAGCAGCGTAGGACTAGCGGGGTTCTACAATGAGCAGTTCTTC.

CDR3 sequence (DNA): TGTGCCAGCAGTCCAAATATCATGATGGAGGGCTACACCTTC. This gives the protein CASSPNIMMEGYTF. V usage is TRBV27 and J usage is TRBJ1-2; no firm D call. Looked up from germline, CDR1 is MNHEY and CDR2 is SMNVEV (reference sequence). V dropped 5 bases and J dropped 8 bases, with 18 bases sitting between them. The CDR3 totals 14 residues.

This clone was detected once. This chain uses TRBV18 with TRBJ2-1; tentative D call: TRBD1 (6 bases). The length of the CDR3 is 15 residues. V dropped 4 bases and J dropped 4 bases, with 14 bases sitting between them. Germline loops: CDR1 KGHSH, CDR2 LQKENI. In nucleotides, the CDR3 is TGTGCCAGCTCACATACAGGTCAGGGGTACAATGAGCAGTTCTTC. Translated: CASSHTGQGYNEQFF.

V is TRBV7-8 and J is TRBJ2-7, with 8 bases matching TRBD1. Germline V CDR1 and CDR2: SGHVS, FQNEAQ. CDR3 size: 14 residues. V lost 1 base and J lost 5; bases outside the gene matches: 4. CDR3: CASSLGTGPHEQYF. The CDR3 coding sequence is TGTGCCAGCAGCTTAGGGACAGGGCCCCACGAGCAGTACTTC.

This chain uses TRBV10-2 with TRBJ1-1, with D uncertain. The CDR3 loop spans 12 amino acids. Trimming took off 6 bases at V and 0 bases at J, with 5 bases between the two ends. Germline V CDR1 and CDR2: WSHSY, SAAADI. CDR3: CASRSLNTEAFF. CDR3 nucleotides: TGCGCCAGCAGGTCGTTGAACACTGAAGCTTTCTTT.

This clone was seen once. The gene calls are TRBV19 and TRBJ1-1; 7 bases are a match to TRBD1. Germline CDR1 LNHDA, CDR2 SQIVND (reference sequence). The CDR3 runs to 15 residues. The J segment lost 1 base and the V segment lost 5 bases, leaving 7 bases of the junction unmatched. The CDR3 sequence is CASSARQGGNTEAFF. CDR3 nucleotide sequence: TGTGCCAGTAGTGCCCGACAGGGTGGGAACACTGAAGCTTTCTTT.

This clone is a singleton in its sample. V usage is TRBV5-6 and J usage is TRBJ1-2, with TRBD1 matching 9 bases. Trimming took 5 bases from V and 4 from J; bases not matched to a gene: 3. CDR3 length: 13 amino acids. Germline CDR1 is SGHDT and CDR2 is YYEEEE. CDR3 amino acids: CASREDRGYGYTF. The CDR3, as DNA: TGTGCCAGCAGAGAGGACAGGGGCTATGGCTACACCTTC.

The chain employs TRBV28 and TRBJ2-5; TRBD2 agrees at 14 bases. Germline V gene lookup returns CDR1 MDHEN and CDR2 SYDVKM. This CDR3 contains 19 residues. V lost 4 bases, J lost 4 bases, and 14 bases stayed unmatched. For the CDR3, the DNA is TGTGCCAGCAGTTCTCCCCGACTAGCGGGAGGGCCAATACGAGAGACCCAGTACTTC. Amino acids: CASSSPRLAGGPIRETQYF.

The V and J genes are TRBV5-5 and TRBJ2-7; 8 bases are shared with TRBD2. The CDR3 length is 14 residues. Germline CDR1 reads SGHKS; CDR2 reads YYEKEE (reference sequence). V dropped 4 bases and J dropped 4; count of bases not matched to a gene: 7. The CDR3 is CASSGREGQYEQYF. The CDR3 coding sequence is TGTGCCAGCAGCGGCCGGGAGGGTCAATACGAGCAGTACTTC.

The chain couples TRBV28 to TRBJ1-1, with D tentatively TRBD1 (6 bases). Between the trimmed V and J ends, which lost 1 base and 10 bases, there was a span of 19 bases. This CDR3 spans 15 amino acids. Germline V lookup: CDR1 MDHEN, CDR2 SYDVKM. DNA for the CDR3: TGTGCCAGCAGTTTATTTCCGGGAACAGGGATTCGAGCTTTCTTT. Residues: CASSLFPGTGIRAFF.

As concerns this clone: Other DNA sequences of this sample code for an identical CDR3. The CDR3, as DNA: TGTGCCAGCAGTTCCGGGACAGCCAGCTACGAGCAGTACTTC. Its translation is CASSSGTASYEQYF. The chain employs TRBV27 and TRBJ2-7; TRBD1 aligns across 7 bases. Per the germline V gene, CDR1 is MNHEY and CDR2 is SMNVEV (reference sequence). The CDR3 contains 14 residues. The junction had 6 bases not matched to a gene; V was cut back by 4 bases and J by 3 bases.